This T cell receptor beta chain came from a study of response to subunit inactivated influenza vaccine. Study-wide points: There was a suggestion from the authors that each seasonal influenza vaccination recruits few new T cells.

CDR1 and CDR2 (germline): LGHDT, YNNKEL (reference sequence). The CDR3 runs to 16 residues. V dropped 5 bases and J dropped 4; count of bases not matched to a gene: 11. TCRdb recomputed calls from the RT-PCR reads with MiXCR, one row per CDR3 protein. The top ten hold 11% of the sample, which has hundreds of thousands of distinct CDR3 sequences, approximately 14% seen once. About this clonotype itself: Its antigen is not known.

The rearrangement joins TRBV3-1 to TRBJ2-3; 8 nucleotides line up with TRBD2. The sequences come from PBMCs from blood, collected roughly 12 days after vaccination. The TCR comes from a man aged 45-65 years who received an inactivated influenza vaccine. In nucleotides, the CDR3 is TGTGCCAGCAGCTCCCTCAGCGGGGGTTTGTCAGATACGCAGTATTTT. Its protein is CASSSLSGGLSDTQYF.